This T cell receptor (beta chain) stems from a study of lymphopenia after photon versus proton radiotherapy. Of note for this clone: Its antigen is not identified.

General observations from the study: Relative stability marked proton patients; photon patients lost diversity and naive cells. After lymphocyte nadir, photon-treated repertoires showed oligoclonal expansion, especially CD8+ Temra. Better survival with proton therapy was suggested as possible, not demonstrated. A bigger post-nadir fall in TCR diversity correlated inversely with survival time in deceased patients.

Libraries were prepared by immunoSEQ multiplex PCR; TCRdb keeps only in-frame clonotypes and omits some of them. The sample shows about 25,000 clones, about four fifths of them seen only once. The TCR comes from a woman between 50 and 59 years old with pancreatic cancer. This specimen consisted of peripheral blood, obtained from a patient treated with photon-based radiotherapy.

The CDR3 bases are TGTGCCAGCAGCCCTTACCTCAACCCGGGACAGGGGGCTTCCTACGAGCAGTACTTC. Its translation: CASSPYLNPGQGASYEQYF. The rearrangement joins TRBV7-9 to TRBJ2-7; the match to TRBD1 covers 12 bases. Germline CDR1 reads SEHNR; CDR2 reads FQNEAQ (reference sequence). Trimming cost V 5 bases and J 1 base; bases outside gene matches: 15. The CDR3 runs 19 residues.